The T cell receptor (beta chain) described here comes from a study of shared clonotypes between healthy human individuals. On the study more broadly: Three plates each covered CD4 naive and memory; CD8 naive two, CD8 memory one.

Germline assignment: CDR1 SEHNR and CDR2 FQNEAQ (reference sequence). V lost 1 base to trimming and J lost 4 bases; unmatched junction nucleotides: 4. This CDR3 has 14 amino acids. The assay was immunoSEQ multiplex PCR, and TCRdb's table has in-frame clones only and misses some. The sample shows hundreds of thousands of clones, over 65% of them seen only once. It was into CD45RA+ naive and CD45RA-negative memory subsets that the CD4+ cells were split. The clonotype originates from a woman in her 30s in good health. The chain carries TRBV7-9 and TRBJ2-7, with 7 bases fitting TRBD1. Sequencing was done on a sample of memory CD4+ T cells sorted from blood. As to subset: CD45RA-negative fraction. This chain's CDR3 is CASSLGGQTYEQYF. CDR3 DNA: TGTGCCAGCAGCTTAGGGGGACAGACATACGAGCAGTACTTC.